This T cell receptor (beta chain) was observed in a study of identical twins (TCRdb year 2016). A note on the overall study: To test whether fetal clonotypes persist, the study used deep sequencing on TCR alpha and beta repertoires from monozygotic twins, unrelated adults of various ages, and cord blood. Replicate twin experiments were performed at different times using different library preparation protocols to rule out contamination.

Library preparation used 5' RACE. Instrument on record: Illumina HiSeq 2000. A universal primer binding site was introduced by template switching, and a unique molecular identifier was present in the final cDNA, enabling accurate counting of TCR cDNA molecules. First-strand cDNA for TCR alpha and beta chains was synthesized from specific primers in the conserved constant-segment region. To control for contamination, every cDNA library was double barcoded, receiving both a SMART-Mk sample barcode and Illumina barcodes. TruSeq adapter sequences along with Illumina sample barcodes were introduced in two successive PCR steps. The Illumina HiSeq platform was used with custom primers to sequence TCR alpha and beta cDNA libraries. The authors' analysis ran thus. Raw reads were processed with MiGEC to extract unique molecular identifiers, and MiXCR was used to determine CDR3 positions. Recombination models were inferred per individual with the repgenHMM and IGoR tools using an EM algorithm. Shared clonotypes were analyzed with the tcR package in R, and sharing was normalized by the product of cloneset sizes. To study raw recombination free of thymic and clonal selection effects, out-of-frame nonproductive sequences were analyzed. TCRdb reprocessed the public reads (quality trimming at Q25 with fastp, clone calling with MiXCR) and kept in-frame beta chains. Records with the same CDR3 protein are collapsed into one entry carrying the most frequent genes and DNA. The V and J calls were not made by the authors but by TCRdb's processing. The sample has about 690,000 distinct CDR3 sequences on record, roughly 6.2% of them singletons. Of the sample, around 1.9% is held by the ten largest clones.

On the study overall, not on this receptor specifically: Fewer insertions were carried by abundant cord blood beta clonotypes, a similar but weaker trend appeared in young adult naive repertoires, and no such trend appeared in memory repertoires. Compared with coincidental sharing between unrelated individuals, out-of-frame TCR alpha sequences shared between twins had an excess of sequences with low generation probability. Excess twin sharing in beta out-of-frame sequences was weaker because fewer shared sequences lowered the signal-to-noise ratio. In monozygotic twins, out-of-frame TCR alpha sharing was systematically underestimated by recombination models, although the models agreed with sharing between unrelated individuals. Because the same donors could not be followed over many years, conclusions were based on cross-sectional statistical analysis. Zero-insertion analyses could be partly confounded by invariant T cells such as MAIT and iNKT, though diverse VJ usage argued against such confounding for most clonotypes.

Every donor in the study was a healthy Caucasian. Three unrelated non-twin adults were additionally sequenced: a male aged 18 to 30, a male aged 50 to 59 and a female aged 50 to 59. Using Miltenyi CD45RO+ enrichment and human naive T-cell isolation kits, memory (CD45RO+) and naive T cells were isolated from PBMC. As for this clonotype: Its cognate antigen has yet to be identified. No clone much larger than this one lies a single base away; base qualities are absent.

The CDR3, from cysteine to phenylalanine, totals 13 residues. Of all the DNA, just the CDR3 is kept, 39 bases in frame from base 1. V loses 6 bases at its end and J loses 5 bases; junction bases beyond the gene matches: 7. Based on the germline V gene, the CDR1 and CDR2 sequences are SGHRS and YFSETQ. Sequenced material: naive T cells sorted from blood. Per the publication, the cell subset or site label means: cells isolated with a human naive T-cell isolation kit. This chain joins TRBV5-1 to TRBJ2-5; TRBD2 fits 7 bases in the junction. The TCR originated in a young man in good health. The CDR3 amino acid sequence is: CASTKNGGETQYF. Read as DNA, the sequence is TGCGCCAGCACCAAGAACGGGGGGGAGACCCAGTACTTC.